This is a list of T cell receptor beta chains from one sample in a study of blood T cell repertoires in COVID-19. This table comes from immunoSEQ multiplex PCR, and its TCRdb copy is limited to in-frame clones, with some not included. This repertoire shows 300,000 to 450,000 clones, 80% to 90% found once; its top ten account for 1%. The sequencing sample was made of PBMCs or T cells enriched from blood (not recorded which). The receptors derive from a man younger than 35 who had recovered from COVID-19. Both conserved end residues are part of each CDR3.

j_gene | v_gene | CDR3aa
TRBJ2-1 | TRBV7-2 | CASSLRRWGEVGNEQFF
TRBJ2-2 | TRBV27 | CASSLGRTGELFF
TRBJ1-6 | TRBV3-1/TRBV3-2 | CASSPQGVQYNSPLHF
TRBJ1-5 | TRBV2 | CASSPRVRNQPQHF
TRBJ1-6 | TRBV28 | CASSSATGFGSPLHF
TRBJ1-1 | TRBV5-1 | CASSLDRANTEAFF
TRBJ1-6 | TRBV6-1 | CASSVTTTGDNSPLHF
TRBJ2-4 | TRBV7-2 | CASSTDRGGIQYF
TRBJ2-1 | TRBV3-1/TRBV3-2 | CASSSDRAIYNEQFF
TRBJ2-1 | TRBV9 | CASGPSGASFNEQFF
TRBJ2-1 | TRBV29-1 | CSVEPFPVSSSYNEQFF
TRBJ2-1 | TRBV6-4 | CASSELAGLGRYNEQFF
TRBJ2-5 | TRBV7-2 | CASSLEVETQYF
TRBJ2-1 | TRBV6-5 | CASSNEGYNEQFF
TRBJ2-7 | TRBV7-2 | CASSLGGSINEQYF
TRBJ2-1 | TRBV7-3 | CASSLKFYGDSSYNEQFF
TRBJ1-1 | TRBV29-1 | CSGLPQGAAEAFF
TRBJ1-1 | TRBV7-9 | CASSLVYFSDSTEAFF
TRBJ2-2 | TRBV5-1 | CASSRGTGELFF
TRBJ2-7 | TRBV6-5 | CASSSPGTDFYEQYF
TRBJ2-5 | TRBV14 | CASSQEGPLSSDYQETQYF
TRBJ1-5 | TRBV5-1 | CASSLRVGQANQPQHF
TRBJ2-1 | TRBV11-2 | CASSYRLAGGPREQFF
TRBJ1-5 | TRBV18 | CASSPTGEYSNQPQHF
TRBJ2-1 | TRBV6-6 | CASSYPDSGNEQFF
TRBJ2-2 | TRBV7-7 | CASSLAGTGNTGELFF
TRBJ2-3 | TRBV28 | CASSLPAPASGRGDTQYF
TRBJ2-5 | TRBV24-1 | CATSEPGIGSCCQETQYF
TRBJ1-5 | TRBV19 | CASSLREPNQPQHF
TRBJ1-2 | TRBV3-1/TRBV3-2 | CASSQGALGYTF
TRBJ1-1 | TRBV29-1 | CSARVGVTEAFF
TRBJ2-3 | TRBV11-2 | CASSFSGGTDTQYF
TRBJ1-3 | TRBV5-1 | CASMAGPGNTIYF
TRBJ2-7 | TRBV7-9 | CASSGSYSPQGAYF
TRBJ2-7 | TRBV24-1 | CATSDRTRHFYEQYF
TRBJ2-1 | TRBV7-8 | CASSFESGYSYNEQFF
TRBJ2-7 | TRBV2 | CASRIQGAYEQYF
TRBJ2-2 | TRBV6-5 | CASKPAGENTGELFF
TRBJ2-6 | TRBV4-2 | CASSQGTGLALSGANVLTF
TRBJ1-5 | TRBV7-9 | CASSLGVGRGNQPQHF
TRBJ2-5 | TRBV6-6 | CASSSRLADKPPYQETQYF
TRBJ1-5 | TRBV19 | CASSKGDRYQPQHF
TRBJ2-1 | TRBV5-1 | CASSLPLGGAARAAYNEQFF
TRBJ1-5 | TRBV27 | CASSTDRANQPQHF
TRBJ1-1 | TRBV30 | CAWNRVGEAFF
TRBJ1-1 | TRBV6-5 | CASSYGQVNTEAFF
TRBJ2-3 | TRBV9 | CASSVSARGGTDTQYF
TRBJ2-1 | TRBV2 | CASRILAGSSYNEQFF
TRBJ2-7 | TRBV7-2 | CASSLGQSVSYEQYF
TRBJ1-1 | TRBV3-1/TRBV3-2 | CASSFSRGSEAFF
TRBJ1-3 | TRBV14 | CASSRGPGNTIYF
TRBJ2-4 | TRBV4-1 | CASSQDRGQGNIQYF
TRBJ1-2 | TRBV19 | CASSGQGVGYGYTF
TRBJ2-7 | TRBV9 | CASSVVQESSEQYF
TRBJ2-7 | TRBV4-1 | CASSPRTGGVYEQYF
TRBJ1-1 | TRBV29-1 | CSERQGRGTEAFF
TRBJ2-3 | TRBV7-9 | CASSLRGLRVYTDTQYF